The 18 T cell receptor beta chains reported below all come from one sample, sequenced in a study of radiotherapy plus CTLA-4 blockade in lung cancer (dated by TCRdb to 2016 to 2019). The library was produced with the immunoSEQ multiplex PCR assay. TCRdb took this table from immuneACCESS and kept in-frame rearrangements with V and J called. Such tables lack part of the clones; where checked against another copy, unresolved V genes explain under half of the gap, and the rest is unexplained. The sample has 85,000 to 90,000 clones on record, about 87% of them singletons. Over 15% of the sample goes to the ten largest clones. The sample was peripheral blood, taken from a patient treated with radiotherapy plus ipilimumab. Receptor source: a human donor with non-small cell lung cancer that progressed on radiotherapy plus ipilimumab.

V and J are TRBV5-6 and TRBJ2-7; D is possibly TRBD1 (7 bases). The V end was cut by 1 base, the J end by 3 bases, with 8 bases between. The germline V gene has CDR1 SGHDT and CDR2 YYEEEE. The CDR3 has 13 residues. For the CDR3, the DNA is TGTGCCAGCAGCTTGCAGGGGGGCTACGAGCAGTACTTC. It translates to CASSLQGGYEQYF.

This chain links TRBV7-6 with TRBJ2-3, with D perhaps assigned TRBD1 or TRBD2 (6 bases each). Trimming shortened V by 2 bases and J by 6 bases, and 9 bases separated the two germline ends. In germline, CDR1 is SGHVS, CDR2 FNYEAQ. This CDR3 spans 13 amino acids. The CDR3 DNA reads as TGTGCCAGCAGCTTACAGGGGAGGGATACGCAGTATTTT. This codes for CASSLQGRDTQYF.

This clone was observed once. This rearrangement joins TRBV30 to TRBJ1-1; D is uncertain. The CDR3 is made up of 13 amino acids. Germline V lookup: CDR1 GTSNPN, CDR2 SVGIG (reference sequence). Trimming removed 0 bases from V and 6 bases from J, with 11 bases in between. Here the CDR3 reads CAWSVLSGAEAFF. The CDR3 DNA is TGTGCCTGGAGTGTACTATCTGGTGCTGAAGCTTTCTTT.

In its sample, this clone was seen a few times. This rearrangement joins TRBV7-9 to TRBJ2-7; maybe TRBD1 (6 bases). V lost 4 bases and J lost 6, with 13 bases in between. There are 13 residues in the CDR3. Germline V CDR1 and CDR2: SEHNR, FQNEAQ (reference sequence). CDR3: CASSSNRAREQYF. CDR3 sequence (DNA): TGTGCCAGCAGCTCTAACAGGGCCCGCGAGCAGTACTTC.

The rearrangement joins TRBV30 to TRBJ2-2; D is unresolved. CDR1 GTSNPN and CDR2 SVGIG come from the germline V gene (reference sequence). V was clipped by 2 bases and J by 7 bases, with 11 bases between them. This CDR3 is built from 13 residues. The CDR3 nucleotides read TGTGCCTGGAGTCTACTCGACCGCGGGGAGCTGTTTTTT. Encoded protein: CAWSLLDRGELFF. Combining the CDR3 with reference TRBV30 and TRBJ2-2 gives the whole variable domain SQTIHQWPATLVQPVGSPLSLECTVEGTSNPNLYWYRQAAGRGLQLLFYSVGIGQISSEVPQNLSASRPQDRQFILSSKKLLLSDSGFYLCAWSLLDRGELFFGEGSRLTVL.

The chain employs TRBV29-1 and TRBJ2-7, with D perhaps matching TRBD2 (6 bases). Germline loops: CDR1 SQVTM, CDR2 ANQGSEA. The CDR3 spans 12 residues. The V and J ends lost 3 bases and 6 bases respectively, with 12 bases between them. CDR3 coding DNA: TGCAGCGTTGATGCGGGAATGGGCGAGCAGTACTTC. This sequence encodes CSVDAGMGEQYF.

The chain joins TRBV27 to TRBJ1-5; D is possibly TRBD1 (6 bases). This CDR3 has 16 amino acids. Per germline, CDR1 MNHEY and CDR2 SMNVEV (reference sequence). V was cut by 0 bases and J by 6 bases, with 15 bases left in between. CDR3 sequence: CASSLSSWGGGQPQHF. The CDR3 bases are TGTGCCAGCAGTTTATCATCCTGGGGGGGCGGTCAGCCCCAGCATTTT.

The V call is TRBV21-1, the J call TRBJ2-2; the listed D gene, TRBD2, was not tested against the DNA. TRBV21-1 is labeled a pseudogene. The CDR3 is 17 residues long. The DNA of the CDR3 is TGTGCCAGCAGCAAAGTGGGACTAGCGATGAACACCGGGGAGCTGTTTTTT. This encodes CASSKVGLAMNTGELFF.

This clone was recorded once. The chain recombines TRBV12-5 with TRBJ2-1; 7 bases line up with TRBD1. Germline V gene lookup returns CDR1 LGHNT and CDR2 FRNRAP. This CDR3 has 16 amino acids. Germline trimming cut 0 bases from V and 9 bases from J; bases unmatched to any gene: 11. The CDR3 nucleotides read TGTGCTAGTGGTTTGGTACCCCGGACAGGTGGCGCTGAGCAGTTCTTC. Its translation is CASGLVPRTGGAEQFF.

V gene TRBV7-8 combines with J gene TRBJ2-7, with 13 bases that match TRBD2. The CDR3 length is 15 residues. Germline CDR1 is SGHVS and CDR2 is FQNEAQ. V was pared by 5 bases and J by 5 bases, with 6 bases of the junction left unmatched. CDR3 region: CASSETGTSGNEQYF. The CDR3 DNA sequence: TGTGCCAGCAGCGAAACCGGGACTAGCGGGAACGAGCAGTACTTC.

The chain combines TRBV2 with TRBJ2-3; D is possibly TRBD2 (5 bases). Germline CDR1 SNHLY, CDR2 FYNNEI. V was trimmed by 4 bases and J by 5 bases, leaving 16 bases between them. The CDR3 contains 15 residues. CDR3 sequence (DNA): TGTGCCAGCAGTGGGGGTAAGCGGAATCAAGATACGCAGTATTTT. Translating it yields CASSGGKRNQDTQYF.

The V call is TRBV6-6, the J call TRBJ2-2; maybe TRBD2 (5 bases). V lost 6 bases to trimming and J lost 6 bases, with 8 bases between them. The CDR3 is 12 amino acids. Germline V gene lookup returns CDR1 MNHNY and CDR2 SVGAGI (reference sequence). In nucleotides, the CDR3 is TGTGCCAGCAGGGCGAGGGCCGGGGAGCTGTTTTTT. Translated: CASRARAGELFF.

The genes are TRBV10-3 and TRBJ2-7, with a possible D match to TRBD2 (5 bases). In germline, CDR1 is ENHRY, CDR2 SYGVKD. The CDR3 loop spans 16 amino acids. V lost 3 bases and J lost 2, with 17 bases in between. The CDR3 loop is CAISDWGSGRTYEQYF. CDR3 nucleotides: TGTGCCATCAGTGATTGGGGAAGCGGACGAACCTACGAGCAGTACTTC.

The J gene is TRBJ2-2, the V gene TRBV9; TRBD2 matches 9 bases. The CDR3 spans 16 residues. Germline V gene lookup returns CDR1 SGDLS and CDR2 YYNGEE. J was trimmed by 0 bases and V by 2 bases; bases with no gene match: 2. The CDR3 nucleotides read TGTGCCAGCAGCGTCGCGGGAGGGGCGAACACCGGGGAGCTGTTTTTT. Encoded protein: CASSVAGGANTGELFF. The entire variable domain, with the rest obtained from reference TRBV9 and TRBJ2-2, is as follows: DSGVTQTPKHLITATGQRVTLRCSPRSGDLSVYWYQQSLDQGLQFLIQYYNGEERAKGNILERFSAQQFPDLHSELNLSSLELGDSALYFCASSVAGGANTGELFFGEGSRLTVL.

The chain joins TRBV27 to TRBJ2-3, with D possibly TRBD1 on 5 matching bases. The CDR3 covers 14 residues. In germline, CDR1 is MNHEY, CDR2 SMNVEV (reference sequence). The V end was cut by 5 bases, the J end by 5 bases, with 14 bases between. DNA of the CDR3: TGTGCCAGCAGTCTATGGCAGGGTCGAGATACGCAGTATTTT. Amino acid sequence: CASSLWQGRDTQYF.

The V call is TRBV28, the J call TRBJ2-5, with D unresolved. Germline CDR1 is MDHEN and CDR2 is SYDVKM. V shed 3 bases and J shed 1 base, with 12 bases lying between them. CDR3 length: 15 amino acids. CDR3 sequence: CASSFRSALQETQYF. The CDR3 coding sequence is TGTGCCAGCAGTTTCAGGTCCGCGCTCCAAGAGACCCAGTACTTC. The complete variable domain, with remaining parts taken from reference TRBV28 and TRBJ2-5, reads DVKVTQSSRYLVKRTGEKVFLECVQDMDHENMFWYRQDPGLGLRLIYFSYDVKMKEKGDIPEGYSVSREKKERFSLILESASTNQTSMYLCASSFRSALQETQYFGPGTRLLVL.

The chain uses TRBV5-1 and TRBJ2-3, with 8 positions matching TRBD2. The CDR3 is 16 residues long. V trimming: 4 bases; J trimming: 2 bases; junction bases outside the gene matches: 9. The V gene's germline CDR1 is SGHRS and CDR2 YFSETQ. CDR3 sequence reads: CASSTNSGAFTDTQYF. In nucleotides, the CDR3 is TGCGCCAGCAGCACCAATAGCGGGGCTTTCACAGATACGCAGTATTTT.

The chain combines TRBV27 with TRBJ1-2; D perhaps matches TRBD1 (5 bases). There are 13 residues in the CDR3. Deletions cut 6 bases from V and 4 bases from J, with 12 bases between. CDR1 is MNHEY, CDR2 SMNVEV, per germline (reference sequence). The CDR3: CASSKDISYGYTF. For the CDR3, the DNA is TGTGCCAGCAGCAAGGACATCTCCTATGGCTACACCTTC.